The 20 T cell receptor beta chains given below trace back to one sample, sequenced in a study of blood T cell repertoires in COVID-19. The method was immunoSEQ multiplex PCR; TCRdb's version includes in-frame clones alone and lacks a portion of them. Of roughly 130,000 clones in the sample, 84% were seen once. The source material was peripheral blood. The receptors here all came from a man aged 25-45 years with COVID-19, enrolled during active disease.

Concerning this clone: Other DNA variants within this sample encode the same CDR3. The V and J genes are TRBV18 and TRBJ1-1, with TRBD1 as a possible D gene (6 bases). This CDR3 contains 13 residues. With 5 bases removed from V and 4 bases from J, the gap between germline ends came to 11 bases. CDR1 and CDR2 from the germline V gene are KGHSH and LQKENI. CDR3 amino acids: CASSSSGVTEAFF. The CDR3 DNA reads as TGTGCCAGCTCATCCTCAGGGGTCACTGAAGCTTTCTTT.

The chain joins TRBV10-1 to TRBJ2-1; 10 bases align to TRBD2. Trimming cost V 3 bases and J 6 bases; bases outside gene matches: 5. CDR1 and CDR2 from the germline V gene are WNHNN and SYGVQD (reference sequence). This CDR3 spans 15 amino acids. CDR3 region: CASSDPGTSANEQFF. CDR3 bases: TGCGCCAGCAGTGACCCCGGGACTAGCGCCAATGAGCAGTTCTTC.

This chain uses TRBV6-5 with TRBJ1-5, with unresolved D. The V end was cut by 7 bases, the J end by 0 bases, with 13 bases between. Germline CDR1 MNHEY, CDR2 SVGAGI. The CDR3 has 15 residues. Here the CDR3 DNA reads TGTGCCAGCACTCGCACAGTGAATAGCAATCAGCCCCAGCATTTT. This sequence encodes CASTRTVNSNQPQHF.

This clone was found once. The chain combines TRBV3-1 (or the pseudogene TRBV3-2) with TRBJ2-7; D not certain. Germline CDR1 is LGHDT and CDR2 is YNNKEL (reference sequence). The V gene lost 4 bases and the J gene lost 6 bases, with 13 bases spanning the gap. This CDR3 region has 13 residues. The CDR3 sequence is CASSPTLRSEQYF. The CDR3 DNA is TGTGCCAGCAGCCCCACCCTGCGGAGCGAGCAGTACTTC.

The V call is TRBV29-1, the J call TRBJ2-3, with D perhaps matching TRBD1 (5 bases). The V gene lost 7 bases and the J gene lost 0 bases, with 17 bases spanning the gap. Germline V CDR1 and CDR2: SQVTM, ANQGSEA. This CDR3 comprises 15 residues. Here the CDR3 reads CSAKLTVTSTDTQYF. The CDR3, as DNA: TGCAGCGCTAAATTGACAGTTACTAGCACAGATACGCAGTATTTT.

This sequence joins TRBV5-6 and TRBJ2-3, with a weak D call TRBD2 (7 bases). Germline V lookup: CDR1 SGHDT, CDR2 YYEEEE. The CDR3 has 14 amino acids. V lost 4 bases, J lost 4 bases, and 13 bases lay in between. In DNA, the CDR3 is TGTGCCAGCAGCCGGTGGGGGGGCTCAGATACGCAGTATTTT. Its translation is CASSRWGGSDTQYF. The complete variable domain, with remaining parts taken from reference TRBV5-6 and TRBJ2-3, reads DAGVTQSPTHLIKTRGQQVTLRCSPKSGHDTVSWYQQALGQGPQFIFQYYEEEERQRGNFPDRFSGHQFPNYSSELNVNALLLGDSALYLCASSRWGGSDTQYFGPGTRLTVL.

Here the CDR3 reads CASSEQDLGNEQFF. In DNA, the CDR3 is TGTGCCAGCAGTGAGCAGGATTTAGGCAATGAGCAGTTCTTC. The chain couples TRBV6-1 to TRBJ2-1; D is ambiguous. Trimming pared 3 bases from V and 6 bases from J, leaving 12 bases between. The germline V gene has CDR1 MNHNS and CDR2 SASEGT. The CDR3 is 14 residues long.

This clone was found once. This sequence joins TRBV18 and TRBJ2-2; D remains unclear. The CDR3 has 13 amino acids. Germline CDR1 is KGHSH and CDR2 is LQKENI. The V end lost 3 bases, the J end lost 7 bases, and 9 bases lay between the germline ends. The CDR3 DNA follows: TGTGCCAGCTCACCCCTGCGTGACGGGGAGCTGTTTTTT. This encodes CASSPLRDGELFF.

J is TRBJ2-5 and V is TRBV2; 7 bases are shared with TRBD1. CDR3 length equals 13 residues. Germline CDR1 reads SNHLY; CDR2 reads FYNNEI. Trimming at V came to 6 bases and at J to 5 bases, leaving 6 bases not matched to a gene. The CDR3 loop is CASSMTGWETQYF. The CDR3 DNA is TGTGCCAGCAGCATGACAGGGTGGGAGACCCAGTACTTC.

V usage is TRBV7-2 and J usage is TRBJ2-5, with a weak D call TRBD2 (5 bases). Germline V CDR1 and CDR2: SGHTA, FQGNSA. There are 17 residues in the CDR3. The ends were cut back, 0 bases at V and 1 base at J, with 15 bases in the middle. CDR3 sequence: CASSLARGMRAQETQYF. CDR3 in DNA: TGTGCCAGCAGCTTAGCGAGAGGGATGAGGGCCCAAGAGACCCAGTACTTC.

The rearrangement joins TRBV19 to TRBJ2-1; TRBD2 matches at 9 bases. The V gene end was trimmed by 6 bases and the J gene end by 15 bases; junction bases not matched to a gene: 18. Germline V gives CDR1 LNHDA, CDR2 SQIVND (reference sequence). This CDR3 contains 15 residues. As DNA, the CDR3 is TGTGCCAGTAGCACGGAGGGACTAGCATCCACCCGCTGGTTCTTC. Its translation is CASSTEGLASTRWFF.

This clone was found once. The chain is built from TRBV7-9 and TRBJ2-5; tentatively, D is TRBD2 (5 bases). CDR3 length: 15 residues. Germline V gives CDR1 SEHNR, CDR2 FQNEAQ (reference sequence). Trimming stripped 5 bases from V and 3 bases from J, with 16 bases between. The chain's CDR3 is CASSRWTVVKETQYF. The DNA of the CDR3 is TGTGCCAGCAGCCGATGGACTGTAGTAAAAGAGACCCAGTACTTC.

This clone was counted once. The chain employs TRBV19 and TRBJ2-4; 11 nucleotides align to TRBD2. The trim removed 6 bases at V and 8 bases at J, leaving 6 bases unmatched. CDR1 is LNHDA and CDR2 is SQIVND in the germline V gene (reference sequence). The CDR3 loop spans 14 amino acids. This CDR3 reads CASRVTSGTDIQYF. The CDR3 DNA is TGTGCCAGTAGAGTGACTAGCGGGACGGACATTCAGTACTTC.

This chain connects TRBV7-8 to TRBJ2-1, with a possible D match to TRBD1 (6 bases). This CDR3 has 11 amino acids. Germline V gives CDR1 SGHVS, CDR2 FQNEAQ. Trimming removed 5 bases from V and 12 bases from J, with 11 bases in between. CDR3 nucleotides: TGTGCCAGCAGCCTCCTGGACAGGCAGTTCTTC. Amino acid sequence: CASSLLDRQFF.

This clone was detected once. The chain combines TRBV11-2 with TRBJ2-2, with TRBD2 identical over 9 bases. CDR3 length: 16 residues. With 1 base clipped from V and 8 bases from J, the junction kept 8 bases outside the gene matches. Germline V gene lookup returns CDR1 SGHAT and CDR2 FQNNGV. CDR3 in amino acids: CASSLVRGRATGELFF. As DNA, the CDR3 is TGTGCCAGCAGCTTAGTCCGCGGGAGGGCGACAGGGGAGCTGTTTTTT.

This clone appeared once. The chain has TRBV6-6 and TRBJ2-5, with D tentatively TRBD2 (6 bases). The V gene's germline CDR1 is MNHNY and CDR2 SVGAGI (reference sequence). The CDR3 is made up of 12 amino acids. V was trimmed by 6 bases and J by 9 bases, leaving 14 bases between them. This chain's CDR3 is CASSLSGEAQYF. Here the CDR3 DNA reads TGTGCCAGCAGCCTCTCCGGGGAGGCCCAGTACTTC.

This sequence joins TRBV5-1 and TRBJ2-1, with 8 bases fitting TRBD2. V gave up 3 bases and J gave up 6 bases; unmatched junction bases: 5. Germline values: CDR1 SGHRS, CDR2 YFSETQ. This CDR3 contains 14 residues. As DNA, the CDR3 is TGCGCCAGCAGCTACAGCGGGAGTGGCAATGAGCAGTTCTTC. It specifies CASSYSGSGNEQFF.

Here the CDR3 reads CASSPQNTEAFF. Here the CDR3 DNA reads TGTGCCAGTAGTCCCCAAAACACTGAAGCTTTCTTT. The gene calls are TRBV19 and TRBJ1-1; D unclear. The CDR3 sequence is 12 residues long. Trimming removed 5 bases from V and 2 bases from J, with 6 bases in between. Germline-derived CDR1 and CDR2 are LNHDA and SQIVND (reference sequence).

The chain links TRBV3-1 (or the pseudogene TRBV3-2) to TRBJ1-6; the D gene is possibly TRBD1 (6 bases). This CDR3 contains 14 residues. Per germline, CDR1 LGHDT and CDR2 YNNKEL (reference sequence). Trimming pared 2 bases from V and 5 bases from J, leaving 7 bases between. DNA of the CDR3: TGTGCCAGCAGCCAACCAGGGGATAATTCACCCCTCCACTTT. It translates to CASSQPGDNSPLHF.

This chain joins TRBV2 and TRBJ1-2; perhaps TRBD1 as D (6 bases). CDR3 length: 13 amino acids. Trimming cost V 7 bases and J 4 bases, with 13 bases left between them. Germline CDR1 SNHLY, CDR2 FYNNEI. CDR3 DNA sequence: TGTGCCAGCAAACGGACAGACTCCTATGGCTACACCTTC. This codes for CASKRTDSYGYTF.